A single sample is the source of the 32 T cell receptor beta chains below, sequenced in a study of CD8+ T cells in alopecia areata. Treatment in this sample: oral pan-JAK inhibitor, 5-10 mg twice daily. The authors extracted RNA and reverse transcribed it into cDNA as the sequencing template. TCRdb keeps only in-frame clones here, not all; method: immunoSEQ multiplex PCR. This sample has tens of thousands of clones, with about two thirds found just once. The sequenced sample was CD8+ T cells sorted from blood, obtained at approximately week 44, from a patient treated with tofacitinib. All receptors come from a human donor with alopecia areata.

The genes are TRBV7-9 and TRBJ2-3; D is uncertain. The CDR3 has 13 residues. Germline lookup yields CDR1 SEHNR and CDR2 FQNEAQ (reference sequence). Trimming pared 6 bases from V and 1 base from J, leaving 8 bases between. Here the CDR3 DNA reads TGTGCCAGCAGACGAGGAGGCACAGATACGCAGTATTTT. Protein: CASRRGGTDTQYF.

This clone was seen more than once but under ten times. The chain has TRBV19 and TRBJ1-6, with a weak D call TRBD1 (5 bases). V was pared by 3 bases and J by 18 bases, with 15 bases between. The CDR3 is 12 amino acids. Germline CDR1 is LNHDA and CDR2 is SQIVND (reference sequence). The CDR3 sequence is CASSIPSGEHHF. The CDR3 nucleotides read TGTGCCAGTAGTATCCCGTCGGGGGAGCACCACTTT.

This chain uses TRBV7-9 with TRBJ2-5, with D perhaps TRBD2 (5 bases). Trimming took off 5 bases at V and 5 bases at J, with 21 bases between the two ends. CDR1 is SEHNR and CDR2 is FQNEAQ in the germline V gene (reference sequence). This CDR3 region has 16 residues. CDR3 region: CASSPTDGNDGETQYF. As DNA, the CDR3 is TGTGCCAGCAGCCCGACGGACGGGAATGACGGGGAGACCCAGTACTTC. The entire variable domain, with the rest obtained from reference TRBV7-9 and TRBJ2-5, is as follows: DTGVSQNPRHKITKRGQNVTFRCDPISEHNRLYWYRQTLGQGPEFLTYFQNEAQLEKSRLLSDRFSAERPKGSFSTLEIQRTEQGDSAMYLCASSPTDGNDGETQYFGPGTRLLVL.

The CDR3 nucleotides read TGCGCCAGCAGCCAAGATCTCAGGAGGGGAAGTCAGCCCCAGCATTTT. Translated: CASSQDLRRGSQPQHF. The chain combines TRBV4-3 with TRBJ1-5, with D possibly TRBD1 on 5 matching bases. The CDR3 extends over 16 amino acids. V lost 0 bases to trimming and J lost 6 bases, with 15 bases between them. Germline lookup yields CDR1 LGHNA and CDR2 YSLEER.

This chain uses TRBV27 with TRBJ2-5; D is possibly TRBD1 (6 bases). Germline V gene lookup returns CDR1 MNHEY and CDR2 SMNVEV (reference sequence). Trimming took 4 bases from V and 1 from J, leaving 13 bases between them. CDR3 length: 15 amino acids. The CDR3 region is CASSSVRQAQETQYF. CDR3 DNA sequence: TGTGCCAGCAGTTCCGTGAGACAGGCCCAAGAGACCCAGTACTTC.

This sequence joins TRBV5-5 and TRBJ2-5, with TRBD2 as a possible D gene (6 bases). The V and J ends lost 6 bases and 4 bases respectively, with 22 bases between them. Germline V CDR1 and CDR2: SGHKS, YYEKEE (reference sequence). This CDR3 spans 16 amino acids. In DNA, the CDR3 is TGTGCCAGCATTCGAGAGCGGGCAGGGCGAGGAGAGACCCAGTACTTC. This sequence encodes CASIRERAGRGETQYF. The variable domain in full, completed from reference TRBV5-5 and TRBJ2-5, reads DAGVTQSPTHLIKTRGQQVTLRCSPISGHKSVSWYQQVLGQGPQFIFQYYEKEERGRGNFPDRFSARQFPNYSSELNVNALLLGDSALYLCASIRERAGRGETQYFGPGTRLLVL.

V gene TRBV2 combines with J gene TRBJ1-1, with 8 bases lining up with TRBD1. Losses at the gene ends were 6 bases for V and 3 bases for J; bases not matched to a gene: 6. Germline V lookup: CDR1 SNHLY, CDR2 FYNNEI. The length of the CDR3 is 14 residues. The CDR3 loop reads CASRAGQGHTEAFF. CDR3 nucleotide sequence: TGTGCCAGCAGAGCTGGACAGGGACACACTGAAGCTTTCTTT.

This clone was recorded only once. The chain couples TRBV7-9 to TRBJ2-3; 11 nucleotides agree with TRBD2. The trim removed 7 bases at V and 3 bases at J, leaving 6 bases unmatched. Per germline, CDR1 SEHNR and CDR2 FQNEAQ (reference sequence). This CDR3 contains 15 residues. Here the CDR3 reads CASTSGGPVTDTQYF. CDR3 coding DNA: TGTGCCAGCACTAGCGGGGGGCCCGTTACAGATACGCAGTATTTT.

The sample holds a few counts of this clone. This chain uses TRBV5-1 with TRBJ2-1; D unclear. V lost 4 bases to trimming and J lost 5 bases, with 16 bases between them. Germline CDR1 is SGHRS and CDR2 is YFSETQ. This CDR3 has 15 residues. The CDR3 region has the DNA TGCGCCAGCAGCCTCGGCGCAGTTGGGGACAATGAGCAGTTCTTC. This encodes CASSLGAVGDNEQFF.

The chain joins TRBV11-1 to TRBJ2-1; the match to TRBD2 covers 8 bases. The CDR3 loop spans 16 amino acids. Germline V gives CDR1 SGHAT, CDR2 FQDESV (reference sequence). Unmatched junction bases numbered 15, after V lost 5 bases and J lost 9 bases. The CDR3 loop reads CASSPEFSGVNSEQFF. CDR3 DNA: TGTGCCAGCAGCCCAGAATTTAGCGGGGTTAATAGTGAGCAGTTCTTC.

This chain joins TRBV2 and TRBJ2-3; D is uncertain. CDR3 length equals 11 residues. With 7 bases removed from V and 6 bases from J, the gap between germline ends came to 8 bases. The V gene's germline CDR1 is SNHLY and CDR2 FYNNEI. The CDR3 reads CASTDADTQYF. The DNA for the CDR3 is TGTGCCAGCACGGACGCGGATACGCAGTATTTT.

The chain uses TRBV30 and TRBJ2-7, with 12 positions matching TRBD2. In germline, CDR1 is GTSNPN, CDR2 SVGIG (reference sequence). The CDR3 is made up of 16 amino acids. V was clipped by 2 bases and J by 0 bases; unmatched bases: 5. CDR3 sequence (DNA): TGTGCCTGGAGTTTCCTAGCGGGGGGGAACTCCTACGAGCAGTACTTC. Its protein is CAWSFLAGGNSYEQYF.

The CDR3 spells CASAAGQGAEAQHF. DNA of the CDR3: TGTGCCAGCGCTGCGGGACAGGGAGCGGAGGCCCAGCATTTT. The chain couples TRBV25-1 to TRBJ1-5; 9 bases map to TRBD1. Germline V gene sequence: CDR1 MGHDK, CDR2 SYGVNS. The CDR3 is 14 residues long. The junction had 13 bases not matched to a gene; V was cut back by 8 bases and J by 11 bases.

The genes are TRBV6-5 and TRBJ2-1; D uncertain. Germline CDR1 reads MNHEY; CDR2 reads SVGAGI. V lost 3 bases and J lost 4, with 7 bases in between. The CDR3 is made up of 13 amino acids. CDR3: CASSYAPYNEQFF. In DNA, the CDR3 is TGTGCCAGCAGTTATGCTCCATACAATGAGCAGTTCTTC.

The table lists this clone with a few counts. For the CDR3, the DNA is TGCAGCGTTGAAGGCGGCCGGGGAGAGCAGTACTTC. It is translated as CSVEGGRGEQYF. The chain employs TRBV29-1 and TRBJ2-7; D possibly corresponds to TRBD2 (5 bases). There are 12 residues in the CDR3. Per germline, CDR1 SQVTM and CDR2 ANQGSEA. V shed 1 base and J shed 7 bases, with 11 bases lying between them.

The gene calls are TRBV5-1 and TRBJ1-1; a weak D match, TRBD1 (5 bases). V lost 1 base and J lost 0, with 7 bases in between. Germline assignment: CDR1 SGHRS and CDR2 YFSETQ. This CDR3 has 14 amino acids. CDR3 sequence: CASSLRGVNTEAFF. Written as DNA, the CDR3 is TGCGCCAGCAGCTTGAGGGGAGTGAACACTGAAGCTTTCTTT.

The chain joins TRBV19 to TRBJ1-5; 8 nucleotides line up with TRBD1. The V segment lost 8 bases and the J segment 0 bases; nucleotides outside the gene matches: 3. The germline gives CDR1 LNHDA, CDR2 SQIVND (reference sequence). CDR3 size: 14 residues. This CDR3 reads CASYQGASNQPQHF. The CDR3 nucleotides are TGTGCCAGTTACCAGGGGGCTAGCAATCAGCCCCAGCATTTT.

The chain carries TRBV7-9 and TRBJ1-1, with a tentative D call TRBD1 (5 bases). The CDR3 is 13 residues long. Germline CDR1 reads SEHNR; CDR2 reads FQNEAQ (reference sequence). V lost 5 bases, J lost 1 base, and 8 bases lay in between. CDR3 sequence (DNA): TGTGCCAGCAGCGGCCAGGGGAACACTGAAGCTTTCTTT. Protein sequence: CASSGQGNTEAFF.

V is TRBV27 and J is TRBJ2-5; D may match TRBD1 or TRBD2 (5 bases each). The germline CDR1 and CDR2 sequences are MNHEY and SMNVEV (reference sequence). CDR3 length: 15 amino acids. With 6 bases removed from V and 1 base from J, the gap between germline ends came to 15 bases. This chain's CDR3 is CASSPQTGTQETQYF. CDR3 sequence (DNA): TGTGCCAGCAGCCCCCAAACCGGGACCCAAGAGACCCAGTACTTC.

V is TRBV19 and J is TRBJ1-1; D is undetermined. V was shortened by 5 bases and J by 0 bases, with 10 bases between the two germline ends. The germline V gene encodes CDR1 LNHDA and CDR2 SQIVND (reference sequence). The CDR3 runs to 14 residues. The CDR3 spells CASSFYGMNTEAFF. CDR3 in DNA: TGTGCCAGTAGTTTCTACGGGATGAACACTGAAGCTTTCTTT.

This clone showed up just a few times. The CDR3 spells CASSLGTSVNEQFF. The CDR3, as DNA: TGTGCCAGCAGCTTAGGGACTAGCGTTAATGAGCAGTTCTTC. This chain joins TRBV7-2 and TRBJ2-1, with 9 bases fitting TRBD2. Germline lookup yields CDR1 SGHTA and CDR2 FQGNSA. The V segment lost 1 base and the J segment 7 bases; nucleotides outside the gene matches: 2. CDR3 length: 14 amino acids.

The CDR3 DNA sequence: TGTGCCAGCAGTCCCCTGGGACAGGGTTTGTATGGCTACACCTTC. Residues: CASSPLGQGLYGYTF. J is TRBJ1-2 and V is TRBV27, with 9 bases identical to TRBD1. V was pared by 5 bases and J by 5 bases, with 9 bases of the junction left unmatched. Germline CDR1 is MNHEY and CDR2 is SMNVEV (reference sequence). This CDR3 is built from 15 residues.

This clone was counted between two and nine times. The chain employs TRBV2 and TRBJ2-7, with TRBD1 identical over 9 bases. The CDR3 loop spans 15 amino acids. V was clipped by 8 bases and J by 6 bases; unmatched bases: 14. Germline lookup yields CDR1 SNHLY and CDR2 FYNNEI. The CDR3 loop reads CASDGGRDRELEQYF. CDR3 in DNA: TGTGCCAGCGACGGGGGCCGGGACAGGGAGCTCGAGCAGTACTTC. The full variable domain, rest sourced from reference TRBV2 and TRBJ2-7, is EPEVTQTPSHQVTQMGQEVILRCVPISNHLYFYWYRQILGQKVEFLVSFYNNEISEKSEIFDDQFSVERPDGSNFTLKIRSTKLEDSAMYFCASDGGRDRELEQYFGPGTRLTVT.

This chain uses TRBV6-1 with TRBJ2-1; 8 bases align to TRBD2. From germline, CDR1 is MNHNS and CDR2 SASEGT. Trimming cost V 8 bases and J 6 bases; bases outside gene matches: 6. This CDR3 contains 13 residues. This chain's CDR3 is CASWGTRGNEQFF. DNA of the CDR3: TGTGCCAGCTGGGGGACTAGAGGCAATGAGCAGTTCTTC.

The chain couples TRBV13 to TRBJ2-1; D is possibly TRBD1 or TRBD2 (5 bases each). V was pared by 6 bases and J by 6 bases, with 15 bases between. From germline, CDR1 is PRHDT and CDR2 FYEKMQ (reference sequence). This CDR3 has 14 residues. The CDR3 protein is CASSYVGDPNEQFF. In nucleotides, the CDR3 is TGTGCCAGCAGTTATGTGGGGGATCCCAATGAGCAGTTCTTC.

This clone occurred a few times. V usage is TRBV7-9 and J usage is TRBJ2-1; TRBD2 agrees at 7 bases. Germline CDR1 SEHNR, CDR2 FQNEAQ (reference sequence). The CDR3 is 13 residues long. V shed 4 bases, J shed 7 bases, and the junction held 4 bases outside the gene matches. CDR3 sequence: CASSSTGGNEQFF. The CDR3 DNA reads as TGTGCCAGCAGCTCAACGGGGGGAAATGAGCAGTTCTTC.

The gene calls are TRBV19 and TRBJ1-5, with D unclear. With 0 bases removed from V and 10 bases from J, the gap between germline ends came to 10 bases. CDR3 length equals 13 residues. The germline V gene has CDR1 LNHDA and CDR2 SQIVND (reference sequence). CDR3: CASSIDREEPQHF. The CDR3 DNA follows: TGTGCCAGTAGTATAGACCGAGAGGAACCCCAGCATTTT.

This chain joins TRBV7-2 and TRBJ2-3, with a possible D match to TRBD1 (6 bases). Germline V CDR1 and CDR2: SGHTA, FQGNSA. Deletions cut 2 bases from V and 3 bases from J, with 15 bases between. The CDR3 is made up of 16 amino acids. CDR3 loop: CASSLRGIWSTDTQYF. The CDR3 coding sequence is TGTGCCAGCAGCTTAAGGGGGATTTGGTCTACAGATACGCAGTATTTT.

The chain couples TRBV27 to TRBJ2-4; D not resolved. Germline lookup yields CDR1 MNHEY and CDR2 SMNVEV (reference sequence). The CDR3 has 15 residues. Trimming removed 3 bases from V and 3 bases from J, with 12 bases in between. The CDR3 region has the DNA TGTGCCAGCAGTTTCCCCGAATCCTTCAAAAACATTCAGTACTTC. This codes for CASSFPESFKNIQYF.

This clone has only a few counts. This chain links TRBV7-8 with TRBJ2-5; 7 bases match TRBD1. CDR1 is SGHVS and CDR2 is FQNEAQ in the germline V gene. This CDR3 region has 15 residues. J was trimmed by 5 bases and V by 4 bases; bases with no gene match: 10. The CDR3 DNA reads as TGTGCCAGCAGCTGGCGACAGGGATTAATGGAGACCCAGTACTTC. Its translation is CASSWRQGLMETQYF.

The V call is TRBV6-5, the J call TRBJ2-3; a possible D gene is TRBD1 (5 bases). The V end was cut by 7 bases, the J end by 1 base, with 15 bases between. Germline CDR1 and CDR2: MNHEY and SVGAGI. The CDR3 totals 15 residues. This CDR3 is CASTNRQSGTDTQYF. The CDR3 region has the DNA TGTGCCAGCACAAACAGACAGTCGGGCACAGATACGCAGTATTTT.

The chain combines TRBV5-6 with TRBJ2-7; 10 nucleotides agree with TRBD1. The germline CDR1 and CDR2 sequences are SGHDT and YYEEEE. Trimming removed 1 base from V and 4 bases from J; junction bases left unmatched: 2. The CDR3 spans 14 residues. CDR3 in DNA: TGTGCCAGCAGCTTGCGGGACAGGGGATACGAGCAGTACTTC. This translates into CASSLRDRGYEQYF. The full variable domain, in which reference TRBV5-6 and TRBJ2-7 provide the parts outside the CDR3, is DAGVTQSPTHLIKTRGQQVTLRCSPKSGHDTVSWYQQALGQGPQFIFQYYEEEERQRGNFPDRFSGHQFPNYSSELNVNALLLGDSALYLCASSLRDRGYEQYFGPGTRLTVT.